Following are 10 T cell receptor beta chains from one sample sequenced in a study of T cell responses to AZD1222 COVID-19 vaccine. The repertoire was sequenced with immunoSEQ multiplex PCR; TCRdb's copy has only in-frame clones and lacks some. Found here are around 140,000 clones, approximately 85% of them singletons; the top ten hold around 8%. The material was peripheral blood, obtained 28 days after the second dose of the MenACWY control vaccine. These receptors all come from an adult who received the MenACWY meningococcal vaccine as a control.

Written as DNA, the CDR3 is TGTGCCAGCAGCCAAGACGGAGGCTCTGGAAACACCATATATTTT. It is translated as CASSQDGGSGNTIYF. This chain uses TRBV4-2 with TRBJ1-3; D gene ambiguous. This CDR3 contains 15 residues. Trimming pared 0 bases from V and 0 bases from J, leaving 6 bases between. The germline V gene has CDR1 LGHNA and CDR2 YNFKEQ.

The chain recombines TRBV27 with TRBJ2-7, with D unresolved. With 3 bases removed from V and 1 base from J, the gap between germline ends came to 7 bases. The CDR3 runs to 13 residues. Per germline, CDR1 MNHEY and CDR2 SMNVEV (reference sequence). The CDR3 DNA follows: TGTGCCAGCAGTTTCCTGGGGTCCTACGAGCAGTACGTC. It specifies CASSFLGSYEQYV.

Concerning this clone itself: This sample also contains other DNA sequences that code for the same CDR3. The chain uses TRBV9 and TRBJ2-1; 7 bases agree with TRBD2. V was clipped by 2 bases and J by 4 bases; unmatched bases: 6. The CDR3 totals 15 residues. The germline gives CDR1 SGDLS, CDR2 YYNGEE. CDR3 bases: TGTGCCAGCAGCGTTGGTCTAGCGGAATACAATGAGCAGTTCTTC. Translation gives CASSVGLAEYNEQFF. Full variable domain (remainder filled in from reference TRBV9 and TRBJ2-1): DSGVTQTPKHLITATGQRVTLRCSPRSGDLSVYWYQQSLDQGLQFLIQYYNGEERAKGNILERFSAQQFPDLHSELNLSSLELGDSALYFCASSVGLAEYNEQFFGPGTRLTVL.

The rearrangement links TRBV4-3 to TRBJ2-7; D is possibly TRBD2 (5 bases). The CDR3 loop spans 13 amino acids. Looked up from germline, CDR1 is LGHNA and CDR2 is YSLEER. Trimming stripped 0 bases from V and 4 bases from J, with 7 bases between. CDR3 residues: CASSQESGYEQYF. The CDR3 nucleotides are TGCGCCAGCAGCCAAGAATCGGGGTACGAGCAGTACTTC.

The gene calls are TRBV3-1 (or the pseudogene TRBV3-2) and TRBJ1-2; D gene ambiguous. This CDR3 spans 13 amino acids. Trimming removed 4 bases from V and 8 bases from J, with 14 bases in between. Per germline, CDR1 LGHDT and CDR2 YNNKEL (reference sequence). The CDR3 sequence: CASSPPSGRGYTF. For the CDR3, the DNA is TGTGCCAGCAGCCCACCTTCCGGTAGGGGCTACACCTTC.

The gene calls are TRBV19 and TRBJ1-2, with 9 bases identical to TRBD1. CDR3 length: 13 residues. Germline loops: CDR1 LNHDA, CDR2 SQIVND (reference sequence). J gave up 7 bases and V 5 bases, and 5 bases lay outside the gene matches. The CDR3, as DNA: TGTGCCAGTAGTTGGACAGGGGATGGTGGCTACACCTTC. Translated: CASSWTGDGGYTF.

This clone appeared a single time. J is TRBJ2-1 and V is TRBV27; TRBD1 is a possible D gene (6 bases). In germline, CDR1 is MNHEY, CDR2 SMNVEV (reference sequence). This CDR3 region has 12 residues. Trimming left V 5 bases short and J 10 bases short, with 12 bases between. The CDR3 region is CASSKQGGEQFF. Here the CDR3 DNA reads TGTGCCAGCAGTAAACAGGGTGGGGAGCAGTTCTTC.

The chain's CDR3 is CASSMGGNLKNDQPQHF. In nucleotides, the CDR3 is TGTGCCAGTAGTATGGGTGGCAACCTCAAGAACGATCAGCCCCAGCATTTT. The gene calls are TRBV19 and TRBJ1-5; D remains ambiguous. Germline CDR1 LNHDA, CDR2 SQIVND (reference sequence). CDR3 length: 17 amino acids. Trimming left V 3 bases short and J 5 bases short, with 20 bases between.

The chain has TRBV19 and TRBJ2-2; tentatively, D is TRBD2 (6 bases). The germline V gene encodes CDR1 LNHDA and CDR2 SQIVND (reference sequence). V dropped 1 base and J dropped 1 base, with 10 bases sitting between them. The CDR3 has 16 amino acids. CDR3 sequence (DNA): TGTGCCAGTAGTATAGGCCAGGGAGGGAACACCGGGGAGCTGTTTTTT. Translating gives CASSIGQGGNTGELFF.

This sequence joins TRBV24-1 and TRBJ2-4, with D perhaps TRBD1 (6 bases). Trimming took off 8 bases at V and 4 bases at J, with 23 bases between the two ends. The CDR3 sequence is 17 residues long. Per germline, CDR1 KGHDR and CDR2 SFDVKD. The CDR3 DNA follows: TGTGCCACCACCCCCCGGAAAACAGGGAGCTTTAAAAACATTCAGTACTTC. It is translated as CATTPRKTGSFKNIQYF.